These 26 T cell receptor beta chains came from one sample sequenced in a study of blood T cells in healthy people across ages. PCR was performed a second time for about 7 to 12 cycles using a sample-barcoded 5' primer and a J-beta primer mix. TCRdb re-called the 5' RACE reads through MiXCR, storing one row per CDR3 protein. The sample has around 780,000 distinct CDR3 sequences, around three fifths seen once. The sequencing input was blood. These receptors were obtained from a man aged 35-49 years in good health.

The chain is built from TRBV6-2 or TRBV6-3 and TRBJ2-7; TRBD2 matches 7 bases. Germline CDR1 reads MNHEY; CDR2 reads SVGEGT. With 0 bases clipped from V and 1 base from J, the junction kept 9 bases outside the gene matches. The CDR3 loop spans 17 amino acids. The CDR3 spells CASSYSREAAGSYEQYF. In DNA form, the CDR3 reads TGTGCCAGCAGTTACTCGAGAGAAGCAGCGGGGTCCTACGAGCAGTACTTC.

V is TRBV4-3 and J is TRBJ1-5; D is unresolved. The CDR3 contains 15 residues. The ends were cut back, 0 bases at V and 7 bases at J, with 13 bases in the middle. Germline lookup yields CDR1 LGHNA and CDR2 YSLEER. The CDR3 protein is CASSQDRGSWQPQHF. The DNA for the CDR3 is TGCGCCAGCAGCCAAGATCGGGGATCATGGCAGCCCCAGCATTTT.

The J gene is TRBJ2-3, the V gene TRBV9, with 11 bases aligning to TRBD2. Germline trimming cut 4 bases from V and 2 bases from J; bases unmatched to any gene: 6. This CDR3 has 16 amino acids. Germline-derived CDR1 and CDR2 are SGDLS and YYNGEE. Here the CDR3 DNA reads TGTGCCAGCAGCCCCATAGCGGGAGGGAACACAGATACGCAGTATTTT. It specifies CASSPIAGGNTDTQYF.

In its sample, this clonotype was seen a few times. This chain connects TRBV6-6 to TRBJ1-2; D gene uncertain. Trimming cost V 5 bases and J 2 bases, with 15 bases left between them. CDR1 and CDR2 (germline): MNHNY, SVGAGI (reference sequence). The CDR3 is made up of 15 amino acids. CDR3 nucleotides: TGTGCCAGCAGTACCGGACGGAATCCGAACTATGGCTACACCTTC. This sequence encodes CASSTGRNPNYGYTF.

J is TRBJ2-1 and V is TRBV5-1; 10 bases match TRBD2. The germline V gene encodes CDR1 SGHRS and CDR2 YFSETQ. This CDR3 comprises 15 residues. V lost 0 bases, J lost 5 bases, and 2 bases stayed unmatched. CDR3 nucleotides: TGCGCCAGCAGCTTGGTAGCGGGAGGACACAATGAGCAGTTCTTC. Translation: CASSLVAGGHNEQFF.

The chain employs TRBV2 and TRBJ2-1, with TRBD2 matching over 7 bases. The germline V gene has CDR1 SNHLY and CDR2 FYNNEI. V lost 4 bases to trimming and J lost 9 bases; unmatched junction nucleotides: 12. This CDR3 spans 15 amino acids. In DNA form, the CDR3 reads TGTGCCAGCAGTGTCGCGGGAGTCCGTTCCACTGAGCAGTTCTTC. This translates into CASSVAGVRSTEQFF.

The rearrangement uses TRBV28 and TRBJ1-5; D not certain. The CDR3 extends over 15 amino acids. Trimming stripped 3 bases from V and 4 bases from J, with 13 bases between. Germline CDR1 reads MDHEN; CDR2 reads SYDVKM. The CDR3 loop reads CASSLVTPSNQPQHF. DNA for the CDR3: TGTGCCAGCAGTTTGGTGACTCCCAGTAATCAGCCCCAGCATTTT.

The chain couples TRBV3-1 to TRBJ2-7; D tentatively fits TRBD1 or TRBD2 (5 bases each). This CDR3 region has 13 residues. V was pared by 1 base and J by 6 bases, with 10 bases between. Germline CDR1 is LGHDT and CDR2 is YNNKEL (reference sequence). CDR3 DNA: TGTGCCAGCAGCCAAGTCGCAGGGAGCGAGCAGTACTTC. Its translation is CASSQVAGSEQYF.

The sample holds one count of this clonotype. The chain is built from TRBV11-2 and TRBJ2-2, with 11 bases fitting TRBD2. The junction had 9 bases not matched to a gene; V was cut back by 5 bases and J by 4 bases. This CDR3 has 17 amino acids. Germline loops: CDR1 SGHAT, CDR2 FQNNGV. Here the CDR3 DNA reads TGTGCCAGCAGCCCGCGACTAGCGGGGTTGACCACCGGGGAGCTGTTTTTT. It encodes CASSPRLAGLTTGELFF.

The CDR3 DNA follows: TGTGCCACCAGCAGAGATTTTCCCCAAGAGACCCAGTACTTC. Translation gives CATSRDFPQETQYF. The chain is built from TRBV15 and TRBJ2-5; no definite D call. The CDR3 has 14 residues. Between the trimmed V and J ends, which lost 0 bases and 1 base, there was a span of 6 bases. The germline gives CDR1 LNHNV, CDR2 YYDKDF (reference sequence).

This rearrangement joins TRBV6-4 to TRBJ1-2, with D possibly being TRBD1 (6 bases). V gave up 7 bases and J gave up 2 bases, with 8 bases separating them. The CDR3 spans 12 residues. Germline V CDR1 and CDR2: MRHNA, SNTAGT. The CDR3 reads CASKDRNYGYTF. CDR3 bases: TGTGCCAGCAAAGACAGGAACTATGGCTACACCTTC.

The genes are TRBV6-6 and TRBJ2-5; D is possibly TRBD2 (5 bases). The tail of the sequence fits TRBJ2-7 better, so the J call may be wrong. This CDR3 is 16 amino acids long. Germline CDR1 reads MNHNY; CDR2 reads SVGAGI (reference sequence). This CDR3 is CASSYIPARGLGEQYF. The CDR3 bases are TGTGCCAGCAGTTACATCCCCGCTCGGGGTCTGGGCGAGCAGTACTTC.

This clonotype was seen only a few times. The chain recombines TRBV25-1 with TRBJ2-5; 10 bases map to TRBD2. CDR1 is MGHDK and CDR2 is SYGVNS in the germline V gene. This CDR3 comprises 14 residues. The J segment lost 1 base and the V segment lost 8 bases, leaving 4 bases of the junction unmatched. The CDR3 sequence is CASGRTSGQETQYF. DNA of the CDR3: TGTGCCAGCGGAAGGACTAGCGGCCAAGAGACCCAGTACTTC.

The chain carries TRBV11-2 and TRBJ1-2; D uncertain. CDR3 size: 17 residues. Trimming shortened V by 3 bases and J by 4 bases, and 21 bases separated the two germline ends. From germline, CDR1 is SGHAT and CDR2 FQNNGV. CDR3 loop: CASSFPAPGREVYGYTF. CDR3 nucleotide sequence: TGTGCCAGCAGCTTCCCCGCCCCAGGCAGAGAGGTCTATGGCTACACCTTC.

The chain employs TRBV5-1 and TRBJ2-5; 12 bases align to TRBD1. The ends lost 4 bases at V and 4 bases at J; junction bases unmatched: 2. The CDR3 runs 14 residues. Germline CDR1 reads SGHRS; CDR2 reads YFSETQ. The CDR3 nucleotides are TGCGCCAGCAGCCGGGACAGGGGGCCAGAGACCCAGTACTTC. It specifies CASSRDRGPETQYF.

On this clonotype itself: One end of the junction is discordant with germline, which a read error may explain. The chain recombines TRBV5-4 with TRBJ2-1; the D is unclear. Looked up from germline, CDR1 is SGHNT and CDR2 is YYREEE (reference sequence). This CDR3 has 13 residues. CDR3 protein: CASGFGSDNEQFF. As DNA, the CDR3 is TGTGCCAGCGGCTTTGGATCTGACAATGAGCAGTTCTTC.

The chain carries TRBV7-9 and TRBJ2-1; 8 bases match TRBD1. From germline, CDR1 is SEHNR and CDR2 FQNEAQ (reference sequence). The ends lost 6 bases at V and 3 bases at J; junction bases unmatched: 1. The CDR3 has 13 amino acids. The DNA for the CDR3 is TGTGCCAGCAGAACAGGGGGCTACAATGAGCAGTTCTTC. Its translation: CASRTGGYNEQFF.

A few counts support this clonotype. This rearrangement joins TRBV28 to TRBJ2-7; unclear D gene. Trimming cost V 5 bases and J 3 bases, with 11 bases left between them. The CDR3 loop spans 13 amino acids. From germline, CDR1 is MDHEN and CDR2 SYDVKM. The CDR3 here is CASSPPGVYEQYF. For the CDR3, the DNA is TGTGCCAGCAGTCCCCCCGGAGTCTACGAGCAGTACTTC.

This clonotype has more than one count but fewer than ten. The chain has TRBV9 and TRBJ2-5; D gene ambiguous. The CDR3 length is 15 residues. Germline V gene data show CDR1 as SGDLS and CDR2 as YYNGEE. The V and J ends lost 0 bases and 4 bases respectively, with 13 bases between them. The CDR3 coding sequence is TGTGCCAGCAGCGTAGGTGGGCTCCCCACAGAGACCCAGTACTTC. Its translation is CASSVGGLPTETQYF.

V usage is TRBV25-1 and J usage is TRBJ1-5; unclear D gene. This CDR3 region has 14 residues. CDR1 and CDR2 (germline): MGHDK, SYGVNS. The germline V and J ends were trimmed by 6 bases and 4 bases, with 13 bases remaining between them. The CDR3 here is CASSQTNLNQPQHF. DNA for the CDR3: TGTGCCAGCAGCCAGACGAATTTGAATCAGCCCCAGCATTTT.

The gene calls are TRBV7-2 and TRBJ2-7; 11 bases are shared with TRBD2. This CDR3 region has 15 residues. Germline loops: CDR1 SGHTA, CDR2 FQGNSA. J gave up 3 bases and V 5 bases, and 6 bases lay outside the gene matches. This CDR3 reads CASSLTSGSNYEQYF. The CDR3 DNA follows: TGTGCCAGCAGCCTCACTAGCGGGAGTAACTACGAGCAGTACTTC.

In its sample, this clonotype was seen a few times. The chain links TRBV29-1 to TRBJ2-1; a possible D gene is TRBD2 (5 bases). Germline assignment: CDR1 SQVTM and CDR2 ANQGSEA. There are 10 residues in the CDR3. Between the trimmed V and J ends, which lost 7 bases and 5 bases, there was a span of 6 bases. The CDR3 region is CSAGNNEQFF. The CDR3 DNA follows: TGCAGCGCGGGAAACAATGAGCAGTTCTTC.

This clonotype was picked up a small number of times. J is TRBJ2-1 and V is TRBV7-9; 10 nucleotides agree with TRBD1. This CDR3 region has 15 residues. With V trimmed by 5 bases and J by 7 bases, 8 bases remained unmatched. Germline-derived CDR1 and CDR2 are SEHNR and FQNEAQ (reference sequence). The CDR3, as DNA: TGTGCCAGCAGCCCGTGGGACAGGGGTGAGAATGAGCAGTTCTTC. It yields the protein CASSPWDRGENEQFF. The full variable domain, completed using reference TRBV7-9 and TRBJ2-1, is DTGVSQNPRHKITKRGQNVTFRCDPISEHNRLYWYRQTLGQGPEFLTYFQNEAQLEKSRLLSDRFSAERPKGSFSTLEIQRTEQGDSAMYLCASSPWDRGENEQFFGPGTRLTVL.

The chain uses TRBV29-1 and TRBJ2-1; D gene ambiguous. The CDR3 extends over 12 amino acids. Germline assignment: CDR1 SQVTM and CDR2 ANQGSEA. Deletions cut 3 bases from V and 4 bases from J, with 7 bases between. The CDR3 DNA is TGCAGCGTTGAGTGGGCGTACAATGAGCAGTTCTTC. Residues: CSVEWAYNEQFF.

The genes are TRBV6-5 and TRBJ2-5, with 10 positions matching TRBD1. The junction had 5 bases not matched to a gene; V was cut back by 2 bases and J by 5 bases. CDR3 length equals 15 residues. The germline CDR1 and CDR2 sequences are MNHEY and SVGAGI. The CDR3 loop is CASSYGTGALETQYF. The CDR3, as DNA: TGTGCCAGCAGTTACGGGACAGGGGCTTTGGAGACCCAGTACTTC.

The chain links TRBV28 to TRBJ2-1; 7 nucleotides match TRBD1. CDR1 is MDHEN and CDR2 is SYDVKM in the germline V gene. This CDR3 has 15 amino acids. J was trimmed by 6 bases and V by 2 bases; bases with no gene match: 7. CDR3 sequence reads: CASSLRTGTVNEQFF. The CDR3 DNA sequence: TGTGCCAGCAGTTTACGAACAGGGACAGTCAATGAGCAGTTCTTC.